This TCR beta chain was captured by sequencing in a study of early T cells in non-severe SARS-CoV-2 infection. Study summary: Bulk RNA taken from unsorted whole blood was sequenced, leaving chains unpaired.

Regarding the study as a whole: Private and CD4 specificities were missed by VDJdb matching, which favored anti-spike CD8 responses.

In this sample, this clonotype turned up a few times. Its target is unknown. Individual cDNA molecules received unique molecular identifiers during library preparation. TCRdb re-called the 5' RACE reads through MiXCR, storing one row per CDR3 protein. This table has about 99,000 distinct CDR3 sequences, around a sixth appearing once. The CDR3 length is 12 residues. Trimming took off 6 bases at V and 4 bases at J, with 8 bases between the two ends. The germline CDR1 and CDR2 sequences are MNHEY and SVGAGI. Material for sequencing was whole blood. The chain links TRBV6-5 to TRBJ2-3, with a weak D call TRBD2 (5 bases). The TCR comes from an adult who was a healthcare worker with PCR-confirmed SARS-CoV-2 infection or an uninfected control (not recorded which). CDR3 region: CASRTTADTQYF. The CDR3 DNA sequence: TGTGCCAGCAGGACTACTGCAGATACGCAGTATTTT.